This entry lists 12 T cell receptor beta chains sequenced from one sample in a study of control samples from healthy donors and cancer patients. Data came from immunoSEQ multiplex PCR; TCRdb stores just in-frame clones and leaves some out. The data show 70,000 to 95,000 clones, roughly 86% seen once. The source material was blood. The receptors come from a man aged 50-59 years in good health.

As concerns this clone: Within the sample, other DNA sequences also encode this same CDR3. The V call is TRBV12-3 or TRBV12-4, the J call TRBJ1-2; D unclear. The length of the CDR3 is 10 residues. The V gene lost 5 bases and the J gene lost 8 bases, with 6 bases spanning the gap. The CDR3 protein is CASSRNGYTF. CDR3 DNA sequence: TGTGCCAGCAGTCGGAACGGCTACACCTTC.

The chain links TRBV9 to TRBJ2-2; 8 bases line up with TRBD2. The CDR3 runs 16 residues. The V and J ends lost 4 bases and 4 bases, in that order; junction bases with no gene match: 9. The germline gives CDR1 SGDLS, CDR2 YYNGEE. The CDR3 DNA reads TGTGCCAGCAGCCTGACGGGGGGGCATAGCACCGGGGAGCTGTTTTTT. Its translation: CASSLTGGHSTGELFF.

The chain couples TRBV24-1 to TRBJ2-3, with TRBD2 identical over 14 bases. J gave up 5 bases and V 3 bases, and 6 bases lay outside the gene matches. The CDR3 sequence is 17 residues long. Germline V CDR1 and CDR2: KGHDR, SFDVKD. The CDR3 sequence is CATSDATSGGAGDTQYF. The CDR3 bases are TGTGCCACCAGTGATGCGACTAGCGGGGGGGCCGGAGATACGCAGTATTTT.

This sequence joins TRBV19 and TRBJ2-3, with D tentatively TRBD2 (5 bases). Germline CDR1 LNHDA, CDR2 SQIVND (reference sequence). Trimming took 0 bases from V and 0 from J, leaving 13 bases between them. CDR3 length equals 17 residues. CDR3 sequence: CASSIDRSSRSTDTQYF. CDR3 nucleotides: TGTGCCAGTAGTATAGATCGGTCTAGCCGTAGCACAGATACGCAGTATTTT. Full variable domain (rest looked up from reference TRBV19 and TRBJ2-3): DGGITQSPKYLFRKEGQNVTLSCEQNLNHDAMYWYRQDPGQGLRLIYYSQIVNDFQKGDIAEGYSVSREKKESFPLTVTSAQKNPTAFYLCASSIDRSSRSTDTQYFGPGTRLTVL.

As for this clone: Other DNA sequences in this specimen translate into the identical CDR3. The rearrangement links TRBV29-1 to TRBJ2-3, with TRBD2 as a possible D gene (6 bases). The CDR3 covers 13 residues. Germline CDR1 and CDR2: SQVTM and ANQGSEA. Trimming took off 6 bases at V and 6 bases at J, with 16 bases between the two ends. CDR3 region: CSVERAGGDTQYF. The CDR3 nucleotides are TGCAGCGTAGAGAGAGCGGGCGGGGATACGCAGTATTTT.

The chain combines TRBV20-1 with TRBJ1-3; D remains unclear. The V gene lost 2 bases and the J gene lost 6 bases, with 5 bases spanning the gap. The CDR3 consists of 11 residues. CDR1 is DFQATT, CDR2 SNEGSKA, per germline (reference sequence). CDR3 DNA sequence: TGCAGTGCTAGAAATCAAAACACCATATATTTT. Amino acid sequence: CSARNQNTIYF.

The V gene is TRBV7-2, the J gene TRBJ2-1; TRBD2 agrees at 8 bases. This CDR3 is built from 14 residues. The V segment lost 3 bases and the J segment 6 bases; nucleotides outside the gene matches: 4. CDR1 and CDR2 (germline): SGHTA, FQGNSA. CDR3 loop: CASSFAGGRNEQFF. The CDR3 DNA is TGTGCCAGCAGCTTCGCGGGAGGCCGCAATGAGCAGTTCTTC.

J is TRBJ1-5 and V is TRBV18; D gene ambiguous. Trimming stripped 3 bases from V and 5 bases from J, with 11 bases between. CDR3 size: 14 residues. Germline V lookup: CDR1 KGHSH, CDR2 LQKENI. The CDR3 region is CASSPVPGYQPQHF. In DNA form, the CDR3 reads TGTGCCAGCTCACCCGTCCCGGGGTATCAGCCCCAGCATTTT.

The chain has TRBV27 and TRBJ1-2; perhaps TRBD1 as D (5 bases). The CDR3 is 14 amino acids. Trimming cost V 4 bases and J 8 bases, with 17 bases left between them. Germline V CDR1 and CDR2: MNHEY, SMNVEV (reference sequence). The CDR3 DNA reads TGTGCCAGCAGTTGGACTGACAGATTTAGCGGCTACACCTTC. Translating it yields CASSWTDRFSGYTF.

CDR3 loop: CAWRRGYSDKNIQYF. The CDR3 nucleotides are TGTGCCTGGCGGCGGGGGTATAGCGACAAAAACATTCAGTACTTC. The genes are TRBV30 and TRBJ2-4, with TRBD2 matching 7 bases. Trimming took 5 bases from V and 3 from J; bases not matched to a gene: 10. CDR1 is GTSNPN and CDR2 is SVGIG in the germline V gene (reference sequence). The CDR3 spans 15 residues.

The chain links TRBV6-4 to TRBJ1-5; D remains unclear. V lost 7 bases and J lost 4, with 8 bases in between. The CDR3 covers 12 residues. CDR1 MRHNA and CDR2 SNTAGT come from the germline V gene. The CDR3, as DNA: TGTGCCAGCATCAGGACTAATCAGCCCCAGCATTTT. Amino acids: CASIRTNQPQHF.

The V call is TRBV5-5, the J call TRBJ1-6, with D unresolved. This CDR3 spans 15 amino acids. V was clipped by 0 bases and J by 4 bases, with 8 bases between them. Germline lookup yields CDR1 SGHKS and CDR2 YYEKEE (reference sequence). The DNA for the CDR3 is TGTGCCAGCAGCTTGGGTCCAGATTATAATTCACCCCTCCACTTT. Translated: CASSLGPDYNSPLHF.